Listed below are T cell receptor beta chains from one sample, sequenced in a study of T-cell memory formation after mild COVID-19. Each CDR3 protein is one row after TCRdb ran MiXCR on the 5' RACE reads. Of nearly 250,000 distinct CDR3 sequences listed, approximately 15% are singletons. The material sequenced was PBMCs or a T cell subset sorted from them (not recorded which). The source of these receptors is an adult woman who had mild COVID-19 (a few samples of this study predate the infection). Cell type and time point are not known. Both conserved end residues are part of each CDR3. The D gene is left open where the match is weak. Clone size is given for some rows only: seen once, a few or many times, or a class if the clone is expanded.

j_gene,v_gene,abundance,d_gene,CDR3nt,CDR3aa
TRBJ2-7,TRBV12-3/TRBV12-4,NA,NA,TGTGCCAGCAGTTTATACGGTTCGGGGAAAAGCTCCTACGAGCAGTACTTC,CASSLYGSGKSSYEQYF
TRBJ2-1,TRBV5-1,NA,TRBD2,TGCGCCAGCAGCCTCCAGGATACTAGCGCCAATGAGCAGTTCTTC,CASSLQDTSANEQFF
TRBJ2-5,TRBV12-3/TRBV12-4,few,NA,TGTGCCAGCAGTTTTACCTCCGGGGAGACCCAGTACTTC,CASSFTSGETQYF
TRBJ1-1,TRBV19,NA,TRBD1,TGTGCCAGTAGTCCCGGGACAGGCGGCACTGAAGCTTTCTTT,CASSPGTGGTEAFF
TRBJ2-7,TRBV15,few,NA,TGTGCCACCAGCAGAAATCAGCTGGGGGAGCAGTACTTC,CATSRNQLGEQYF
TRBJ2-3,TRBV11-2,many,NA,TGTGCCAGCAGCCTAGCAAGAGTCACAGATACGCAGTATTTT,CASSLARVTDTQYF
TRBJ1-5,TRBV5-1,NA,NA,TGCGCCAGCAGACGCGAACCGGGCAACAATCAGCCCCAGCATTTT,CASRREPGNNQPQHF
TRBJ2-7,TRBV5-1,many,NA,TGCGCCAGCAGCTTGGAGGCTCCCTACGAGCAGTACTTC,CASSLEAPYEQYF
TRBJ2-3,TRBV12-3/TRBV12-4,NA,TRBD1,TGTGCCAGCAGTCGGGGACAGGGGGCTAGAACAGATACGCAGTATTTT,CASSRGQGARTDTQYF
TRBJ2-3,TRBV11-2,few,TRBD1,TGTGCCAGCAGCCCACTGCCAACTGGACAGGCGCCGCAGTATTTT,CASSPLPTGQAPQYF
TRBJ2-1,TRBV7-8,few,NA,TGTGCCAGCAGGCACCCGGGGCCTAATGAGCAGTTCTTC,CASRHPGPNEQFF
TRBJ1-5,TRBV30,NA,TRBD1,TGTGCCTGGAATGTAGGGGGCGGTCAGCCCCAGCATTTT,CAWNVGGGQPQHF
TRBJ2-7,TRBV6-2/TRBV6-3,NA,TRBD2,TGTGCCAGCAGTCTTTACCGGCTAGCGGGAGAAAGGGAGCAGTACTTC,CASSLYRLAGEREQYF
TRBJ2-2,TRBV24-1,NA,TRBD2,TGTGCCACCAGTGATGAATTAGCGGGAGAGCTGTTTTTT,CATSDELAGELFF
TRBJ1-1,TRBV4-1,once,NA,TGCGCCAGCAGCCAAGCCGGGACGGGGAACACTGAAGCTTTCTTT,CASSQAGTGNTEAFF
TRBJ1-2,TRBV12-3/TRBV12-4,few,TRBD1,TGTGCCAGTCTCCCTTTCCGGGACAGGGGGCGGGTTGGCTACACCTTC,CASLPFRDRGRVGYTF
TRBJ2-7,TRBV20-1,NA,NA,TGCAGTGCCGGGGGGCGAATCGAGCAGTACTTC,CSAGGRIEQYF
TRBJ2-3,TRBV12-3/TRBV12-4,few,TRBD1,TGTGCCAGCAGTTCGGGACAGGGACGCACAGATACGCAGTATTTT,CASSSGQGRTDTQYF
TRBJ1-3,TRBV19,NA,TRBD1,TGTGCCAGTAGTACGCGACAGGGGACCCCTGGAAACACCATATATTTT,CASSTRQGTPGNTIYF
TRBJ1-2,TRBV20-1,NA,TRBD1,TGCAGTGCTAGTCGACAGGGTTATGGCTACACCTTC,CSASRQGYGYTF
TRBJ1-5,TRBV19,NA,NA,TGTGCCAGTATACAGGGCAATTTAGGACAGCCCCAGCATTTT,CASIQGNLGQPQHF
TRBJ1-2,TRBV6-2/TRBV6-3,NA,NA,TGTGCCAGCAGCGATCCGGGAGGTGGCTACACCTTC,CASSDPGGGYTF
TRBJ2-1,TRBV24-1,few,NA,TGTGCCACCAGTGACCCGCGGACACTCTATGAGCAGTTCTTC,CATSDPRTLYEQFF
TRBJ2-3,TRBV3-1,few,NA,TGTGCCAGCAGCGCAGGAGTTACGCAGTATTTT,CASSAGVTQYF
TRBJ2-7,TRBV4-2,many,NA,TGTGCCAGCAGCCCAGGGGGACTGAGCTCCTACGAGCAGTACTTC,CASSPGGLSSYEQYF
TRBJ2-1,TRBV6-5,NA,NA,TGTGCCAGCAGCGCACCGGCCGGAGGGAGGAATGAGCAGTTCTTC,CASSAPAGGRNEQFF
TRBJ2-2,TRBV4-1,NA,NA,TGCGCCAGCAGCTTGGACAGCATTTTCGCGAACACCGGGGAGCTGTTTTTT,CASSLDSIFANTGELFF
TRBJ2-5,TRBV15,NA,TRBD1,TGTGCTTCCAGCAGAGGCGACAGGGGCTTACGGGAGACCCAGTACTTC,CASSRGDRGLRETQYF